The 6 T cell receptor beta chains given below trace back to one sample, sequenced in a study of blood T cell repertoires in COVID-19. Clones were sequenced by immunoSEQ multiplex PCR, and TCRdb holds only the in-frame ones, with some missing. The data show 150,000 to 200,000 clones, with more than 85% seen just once and about 2.6% held by the top ten. The source material was peripheral blood. The receptors were gathered from a man aged 35-49 years with active or convalescent COVID-19.

The J gene is TRBJ2-3, the V gene TRBV24-1; 8 bases align to TRBD2. J lost 2 bases, V lost 4 bases, and 7 bases had no gene match. This CDR3 comprises 16 residues. Germline V gene lookup returns CDR1 KGHDR and CDR2 SFDVKD. CDR3 DNA sequence: TGTGCCACCAGTGAGACGGGGGGGGCGAACACAGATACGCAGTATTTT. Its translation: CATSETGGANTDTQYF.

The chain links TRBV6-2 or TRBV6-3 to TRBJ1-2; D unclear. Germline V lookup: CDR1 MNHEY, CDR2 SVGEGT. The CDR3 spans 12 residues. Trimming removed 5 bases from V and 4 bases from J, with 8 bases in between. The CDR3, as DNA: TGTGCCAGCAGTCACAGCCCCTATGGCTACACCTTC. It specifies CASSHSPYGYTF.

V is TRBV4-3 and J is TRBJ2-7; 9 bases agree with TRBD1. CDR3 length: 15 amino acids. Germline V gene data show CDR1 as LGHNA and CDR2 as YSLEER. The V and J ends lost 3 bases and 5 bases, in that order; junction bases with no gene match: 8. CDR3 sequence: CASSQGRTGDNEQYF. CDR3 DNA: TGCGCCAGCAGCCAGGGACGGACAGGGGACAACGAGCAGTACTTC.

There are a few counts of this clone. The chain recombines TRBV6-5 with TRBJ2-3, with a possible D match to TRBD2 (6 bases). The CDR3 spans 14 residues. V was trimmed by 6 bases and J by 1 base, leaving 11 bases between them. In germline, CDR1 is MNHEY, CDR2 SVGAGI. CDR3 protein: CASRRGGGTDTQYF. CDR3 nucleotides: TGTGCCAGCAGGCGGGGCGGGGGCACAGATACGCAGTATTTT.

V gene TRBV7-2 combines with J gene TRBJ2-2, with TRBD2 as a possible D gene (6 bases). CDR1 and CDR2 (germline): SGHTA, FQGNSA. The germline V and J ends were trimmed by 1 base and 1 base, with 10 bases remaining between them. The length of the CDR3 is 16 residues. CDR3 coding DNA: TGTGCCAGCAGCTTAGTGGGCGGGGTGAACACCGGGGAGCTGTTTTTT. Its translation is CASSLVGGVNTGELFF.

The genes are TRBV13 and TRBJ2-7; TRBD2 might be the D (5 bases). V shed 5 bases and J shed 6 bases, with 14 bases lying between them. The CDR3 runs 13 residues. Germline CDR1 and CDR2: PRHDT and FYEKMQ (reference sequence). The CDR3 DNA is TGTGCCAGCAGCAACTTCTACAGCGGCGAGCAGTACTTC. Translated: CASSNFYSGEQYF. The complete variable domain, with remaining parts taken from reference TRBV13 and TRBJ2-7, reads AAGVIQSPRHLIKEKRETATLKCYPIPRHDTVYWYQQGPGQDPQFLISFYEKMQSDKGSIPDRFSAQQFSDYHSELNMSSLELGDSALYFCASSNFYSGEQYFGPGTRLTVT.